This T cell receptor (beta chain) was identified during a study of OX40 agonist ivuxolimab in advanced cancers. At the level of the study: Ivuxolimab was delivered to patients intravenously every 2 weeks at doses spanning 0.01 to 10 mg/kg. Study-level results: The authors also found low normalized T-cell clonal expansion in some nonresponders.

Details on this clone: Its antigen is currently unknown.

Assay: immunoSEQ multiplex PCR; the TCRdb copy retains only in-frame clones and omits some. The sample records more than 70,000 clones, about 90% being singletons. The CDR3 totals 14 residues. The germline V gene has CDR1 MNHEY and CDR2 SVGAGI. V lost 6 bases to trimming and J lost 5 bases; unmatched junction nucleotides: 6. The J gene is TRBJ1-2, the V gene TRBV6-5; 10 positions match TRBD1. The source of this sequence is an adult with an advanced solid tumor such as melanoma, head and neck, liver or kidney cancer. The sequenced sample was CD4+ or CD8+ T cells sorted from blood, obtained in a trial of the OX40 agonist ivuxolimab. CDR3 loop: CASSQGQGRYGYTF. As DNA, the CDR3 is TGTGCCAGCAGCCAGGGACAGGGGAGGTATGGCTACACCTTC.